One and the same sample provided the 10 T cell receptor beta chains below, sequenced in a study of Graves' ophthalmopathy and Graves' hyperthyroidism. RNA transcripts were the template, and TCR beta CDR3 regions were amplified from them. Second-round multiplex PCR came after first-round RT-PCR with HTBI primers. TCRdb itself ran the multiplex PCR reads through MiXCR, one entry per CDR3 protein. The table lists fewer than 650,000 distinct CDR3 sequences, approximately 22% of them singletons. The material sequenced was peripheral blood. These receptors came from a woman between 18 and 30 years old with stable Graves' hyperthyroidism. Some clones in this sample may be carry-over from other donors' samples.

In its sample, this clonotype was seen many times. The V and J genes are TRBV12-3 or TRBV12-4 and TRBJ1-6; weak D call: TRBD1 (5 bases). The CDR3 totals 15 residues. V was clipped by 3 bases and J by 7 bases, with 13 bases between them. The CDR3 protein is CASSLAGFSNSPLHF. CDR3 DNA: TGTGCCAGCAGTTTGGCAGGGTTTTCCAATTCACCCCTCCACTTT.

V usage is TRBV7-2 and J usage is TRBJ1-5; no reliable D call. The CDR3 covers 13 residues. Germline CDR1 reads SGHTA; CDR2 reads FQGNSA. V lost 5 bases, J lost 5 bases, and 10 bases lay in between. The CDR3 here is CASSLPGDQPQHF. In nucleotides, the CDR3 is TGTGCCAGCAGCCTCCCCGGTGATCAGCCCCAGCATTTT. The variable domain in full, completed from reference TRBV7-2 and TRBJ1-5, reads GAGVSQSPSNKVTEKGKDVELRCDPISGHTALYWYRQSLGQGLEFLIYFQGNSAPDKSGLPSDRFSAERTGGSVSTLTIQRTQQEDSAVYLCASSLPGDQPQHFGDGTRLSIL.

The V gene is TRBV12-3 or TRBV12-4, the J gene TRBJ2-2, with 13 nucleotides matching TRBD2. V shed 8 bases, J shed 6 bases, and the junction held 9 bases outside the gene matches. The CDR3 loop spans 16 amino acids. CDR3 sequence reads: CASPERTSGRAGELFF. The CDR3 nucleotides read TGTGCCAGCCCGGAACGAACTAGCGGGAGGGCCGGGGAGCTGTTTTTT.

This clonotype was picked up many times. The chain carries TRBV4-1 and TRBJ2-7, with D unresolved. The ends were cut back, 1 base at V and 7 bases at J, with 17 bases in the middle. CDR3 size: 15 residues. Germline V CDR1 and CDR2: MGHRA, YSYEKL. The CDR3 is CASSQGSVSLREQYF. In DNA, the CDR3 is TGCGCCAGCAGCCAAGGATCCGTTAGTCTGCGGGAGCAGTACTTC.

This clonotype showed up just a few times. This chain links TRBV5-1 with TRBJ2-4; perhaps TRBD1 as D (5 bases). The CDR3 spans 13 residues. Between the trimmed V and J ends, which lost 0 bases and 5 bases, there was a span of 6 bases. Germline CDR1 reads SGHRS; CDR2 reads YFSETQ. This CDR3 reads CASSLVGENIQYF. The CDR3, as DNA: TGCGCCAGCAGCTTGGTAGGGGAAAACATTCAGTACTTC. Combining the CDR3 with reference TRBV5-1 and TRBJ2-4 gives the whole variable domain KAGVTQTPRYLIKTRGQQVTLSCSPISGHRSVSWYQQTPGQGLQFLFEYFSETQRNKGNFPGRFSGRQFSNSRSEMNVSTLELGDSALYLCASSLVGENIQYFGAGTRLSVL.

Many counts were recorded for this clonotype. The chain recombines TRBV28 with TRBJ1-2; D might be TRBD1 (6 bases). Deletions cut 5 bases from V and 0 bases from J, with 13 bases between. Germline CDR1 reads MDHEN; CDR2 reads SYDVKM. CDR3 length equals 15 residues. The DNA for the CDR3 is TGTGCCAGCAGTGCTCAAAGGGGGGCTAACTATGGCTACACCTTC. Translated: CASSAQRGANYGYTF.

CDR3 protein: CASSYSRGVTYGYTF. CDR3 nucleotides: TGTGCCAGCAGTTACTCGAGGGGGGTAACCTATGGCTACACCTTC. The chain joins TRBV6-5 to TRBJ1-2; TRBD1 is a possible D gene (6 bases). The CDR3 runs to 15 residues. Germline CDR1 is MNHEY and CDR2 is SVGAGI. V was shortened by 0 bases and J by 4 bases, with 12 bases between the two germline ends.

This clonotype was recorded at least ten times. The chain uses TRBV27 and TRBJ2-7; no reliable D call. This CDR3 has 14 residues. The V and J ends lost 4 bases and 3 bases respectively, with 13 bases between them. Germline CDR1 and CDR2: MNHEY and SMNVEV (reference sequence). For the CDR3, the DNA is TGTGCCAGCAGTTCCTTTGACCGAATCTACGAGCAGTACTTC. Amino acid sequence: CASSSFDRIYEQYF.

The chain recombines TRBV9 with TRBJ1-2, with 7 bases that match TRBD1. With V trimmed by 3 bases and J by 4 bases, 9 bases remained unmatched. Germline V gene sequence: CDR1 SGDLS, CDR2 YYNGEE. The CDR3 loop spans 15 amino acids. DNA for the CDR3: TGTGCCAGCAGCGCTGGCGGACAGGTTTTCTATGGCTACACCTTC. This translates into CASSAGGQVFYGYTF.

The sample holds many counts of this clonotype. V and J are TRBV11-2 and TRBJ1-1; D ambiguous. From germline, CDR1 is SGHAT and CDR2 FQNNGV. The CDR3 extends over 16 amino acids. The V gene lost 1 base and the J gene lost 3 bases, with 15 bases spanning the gap. This CDR3 reads CASSLVGSSGDTEAFF. The DNA of the CDR3 is TGTGCCAGCAGCTTAGTGGGCAGCTCTGGGGACACTGAAGCTTTCTTT.